This T cell receptor beta chain appears in the sequencing data of a study of beta chain features in type 1 diabetes. Study at large: Examination of sorted cells across all samples involved roughly 100 million cells. Study-wide results and caveats: Insertions were fewer and deletions more numerous at VDJ junctions in type 1 diabetes patients.

It was via CD45RO/CCR7/CD25/CD127/CD95/CD27 that CD4+ naive, central memory, regulatory and stem cell-like memory cells were sorted. Looked up from germline, CDR1 is MGHRA and CDR2 is YSYEKL. The V end lost 9 bases, the J end lost 0 bases, and 12 bases lay between the germline ends. The CDR3 runs to 14 residues. Details on this clone: The antigen is undetermined.

TCRB transcripts that were expressed got sequenced, as all of the isolated RNA had been reverse transcribed. TCRdb's copy holds only in-frame clones and misses some; the assay was immunoSEQ multiplex PCR. The table includes roughly 610,000 clones, 15% to 18% detected once. Sequenced: naive CD4+ T cells from blood. The clonotype comes from a man in his late teens or twenties in good health. The chain joins TRBV4-1 to TRBJ1-5; D perhaps matches TRBD1 (5 bases). CDR3 bases: TGCGCCAGTTCTCGACAGTATAGCAATCAGCCCCAGCATTTT. This sequence encodes CASSRQYSNQPQHF.